This passage covers 29 T cell receptor beta chains from one sample sequenced in a study of tumor-infiltrating lymphocytes in localized non-small cell lung cancer. Profiled with immunoSEQ multiplex PCR; TCRdb holds only in-frame clones, not every one. The repertoire holds 13,000 or so clones, 68% seen once, with roughly 10% in the top ten. Sequences were obtained from uninvolved lung tissue not adjacent to the tumor. The receptors come from a human donor with non-small cell lung cancer.

This rearrangement joins TRBV9 to TRBJ2-5; 11 bases align to TRBD1. The CDR3 is 16 amino acids. The germline gives CDR1 SGDLS, CDR2 YYNGEE. After removal of 0 bases from V and 3 bases from J, the junction contained 4 bases not matched to a gene. The CDR3 spells CASSVDPGQGEETQYF. The CDR3 DNA reads TGTGCCAGCAGCGTAGACCCGGGACAGGGGGAAGAGACCCAGTACTTC.

The rearrangement uses TRBV5-1 and TRBJ2-3; no reliable D call. The CDR3 consists of 16 residues. Germline-derived CDR1 and CDR2 are SGHRS and YFSETQ. Trimming pared 4 bases from V and 0 bases from J, leaving 15 bases between. The CDR3 here is CASSVRWTASTDTQYF. The DNA for the CDR3 is TGCGCCAGCAGCGTACGCTGGACGGCTAGCACAGATACGCAGTATTTT.

The J gene is TRBJ1-2, the V gene TRBV7-9; the D is unclear. Germline V CDR1 and CDR2: SEHNR, FQNEAQ (reference sequence). The CDR3 totals 16 residues. V lost 1 base to trimming and J lost 2 bases, with 14 bases between them. CDR3 in amino acids: CASSLGGGRANYGYTF. Written as DNA, the CDR3 is TGTGCCAGCAGCTTAGGGGGAGGAAGGGCGAACTATGGCTACACCTTC.

V usage is TRBV7-9 and J usage is TRBJ1-2; TRBD1 matches 10 bases. CDR1 SEHNR and CDR2 FQNEAQ come from the germline V gene (reference sequence). The CDR3 spans 15 residues. Germline trimming cut 8 bases from V and 4 bases from J; bases unmatched to any gene: 10. For the CDR3, the DNA is TGTGCCAGCCAAGCACTGACAGGGGGCGGCTATGGCTACACCTTC. Residues: CASQALTGGGYGYTF.

This chain joins TRBV11-2 and TRBJ2-6; TRBD1 is a possible D gene (6 bases). The V end was cut by 10 bases, the J end by 1 base, with 11 bases between. The CDR3 is 14 amino acids. Germline assignment: CDR1 SGHAT and CDR2 FQNNGV. CDR3 loop: CATDRGSGANVLTF. In nucleotides, the CDR3 is TGTGCCACCGATAGGGGGTCTGGGGCCAACGTCCTGACTTTC.

The chain combines TRBV7-2 with TRBJ1-4, with 8 bases fitting TRBD1. Germline loops: CDR1 SGHTA, CDR2 FQGNSA. The length of the CDR3 is 15 residues. Germline trimming cut 2 bases from V and 8 bases from J; bases unmatched to any gene: 7. The CDR3 DNA reads as TGTGCCAGCAGCTTACGGACAGGGTTGGAGGAAAAACTGTTTTTT. Translating gives CASSLRTGLEEKLFF.

This clone was recorded once. The chain is built from TRBV6-1 and TRBJ2-1; TRBD2 matches at 10 bases. Germline loops: CDR1 MNHNS, CDR2 SASEGT. V was clipped by 4 bases and J by 0 bases; unmatched bases: 6. This CDR3 region has 17 residues. CDR3 protein: CASSGFSGGSSYNEQFF. CDR3 DNA sequence: TGTGCCAGCAGTGGCTTTAGCGGGGGGAGCTCCTACAATGAGCAGTTCTTC.

V and J are TRBV6-5 and TRBJ2-7; D unclear. The V and J ends lost 4 bases and 5 bases respectively, with 6 bases between them. Germline V gives CDR1 MNHEY, CDR2 SVGAGI. This CDR3 has 11 residues. DNA of the CDR3: TGTGCCAGCAGTTCATGGGACGAGCAGTACTTC. It codes for CASSSWDEQYF.

The chain carries TRBV7-6 and TRBJ1-1; no clear D. The CDR3 spans 13 residues. The V and J ends lost 5 bases and 1 base respectively, with 8 bases between them. CDR1 is SGHVS and CDR2 is FNYEAQ in the germline V gene. In DNA, the CDR3 is TGTGCCAGCAGCCACAGCCCGAACACTGAAGCTTTCTTT. As protein: CASSHSPNTEAFF.

In its sample, this clone ranks as medium-sized. The sample contains more than one DNA sequence encoding this CDR3. The V call is TRBV10-3, the J call TRBJ2-1, with 10 bases lining up with TRBD1. This CDR3 has 14 residues. Unmatched junction bases numbered 7, after V lost 9 bases and J lost 5 bases. The germline V gene has CDR1 ENHRY and CDR2 SYGVKD. DNA for the CDR3: TGTGCCATTTCTGGACAGGGGGGGCACAATGAGCAGTTCTTC. This gives the protein CAISGQGGHNEQFF.

This rearrangement joins TRBV11-3 to TRBJ2-3; the D gene could be TRBD1 or TRBD2 (5 bases each). This CDR3 contains 15 residues. CDR1 is SGHNT, CDR2 YENEEA, per germline. Trimming pared 1 base from V and 2 bases from J, leaving 10 bases between. CDR3 sequence reads: CASSLVGTATDTQYF. Here the CDR3 DNA reads TGTGCCAGCAGCTTAGTGGGGACGGCCACAGATACGCAGTATTTT.

The genes are TRBV15 and TRBJ2-2; D is unresolved. The V end was cut by 5 bases, the J end by 1 base, with 5 bases between. This CDR3 has 13 amino acids. CDR1 LNHNV and CDR2 YYDKDF come from the germline V gene (reference sequence). CDR3 DNA sequence: TGTGCCACCAGCGTCCAGAACACCGGGGAGCTGTTTTTT. As protein: CATSVQNTGELFF. Full variable domain (outside the CDR3, taken from reference TRBV15 and TRBJ2-2): DAMVIQNPRYQVTQFGKPVTLSCSQTLNHNVMYWYQQKSSQAPKLLFHYYDKDFNNEADTPDNFQSRRPNTSFCFLDIRSPGLGDTAMYLCATSVQNTGELFFGEGSRLTVL.

This clone rates as medium-sized. The CDR3 protein is CASSLTGGRGYTF. In nucleotides, the CDR3 is TGTGCCAGCAGTTTAACCGGGGGCAGAGGCTACACCTTC. The rearrangement joins TRBV28 to TRBJ1-2; tentative D call: TRBD1 (6 bases). V was trimmed by 2 bases and J by 8 bases, leaving 12 bases between them. The CDR3 is 13 residues long. CDR1 is MDHEN, CDR2 SYDVKM, per germline.

The V call is TRBV5-4, the J call TRBJ2-1; D is uncertain. Germline V gene sequence: CDR1 SGHNT, CDR2 YYREEE (reference sequence). V was pared by 4 bases and J by 6 bases, with 17 bases between. The CDR3 has 15 amino acids. CDR3 protein: CASSNRAQSVNEQFF. CDR3 nucleotides: TGTGCCAGCAGCAACAGAGCTCAATCCGTCAATGAGCAGTTCTTC.

This clone was counted only a few times. This chain links TRBV7-2 with TRBJ2-5; tentatively, D is TRBD1 or TRBD2 (5 bases each). Germline lookup yields CDR1 SGHTA and CDR2 FQGNSA. The CDR3 totals 13 residues. V was shortened by 6 bases and J by 5 bases, with 13 bases between the two germline ends. CDR3 loop: CASSRGAEETQYF. The DNA of the CDR3 is TGTGCCAGCAGTAGAGGGGCCGAGGAGACCCAGTACTTC.

The chain joins TRBV28 to TRBJ2-1; 8 bases map to TRBD2. The CDR3 extends over 16 amino acids. Germline V gene lookup returns CDR1 MDHEN and CDR2 SYDVKM. V gave up 5 bases and J gave up 0 bases; unmatched junction bases: 6. CDR3: CASSAIGTSSYNEQFF. CDR3 coding DNA: TGTGCCAGCAGTGCGATCGGGACTAGCTCCTACAATGAGCAGTTCTTC.

The J gene is TRBJ1-5, the V gene TRBV28; D may be TRBD1 (6 bases). Trimming took off 4 bases at V and 6 bases at J, with 13 bases between the two ends. The CDR3 covers 14 residues. Germline V gives CDR1 MDHEN, CDR2 SYDVKM. The CDR3 DNA is TGTGCCAGCAGTTCATACAGGGCGGTTCAGCCCCAGCATTTT. It translates to CASSSYRAVQPQHF.

This clone came up a few times. The DNA of the CDR3 is TGTGCCAGCAGTTTTCCCGGAGAGGGGACCCAGTACTTC. It translates to CASSFPGEGTQYF. This sequence joins TRBV28 and TRBJ2-5, with D possibly matching TRBD2 (5 bases). The CDR3 runs 13 residues. Germline-derived CDR1 and CDR2 are MDHEN and SYDVKM. V was pared by 3 bases and J by 7 bases, with 12 bases between.

V gene TRBV7-2 combines with J gene TRBJ1-2; the D is unclear. V dropped 5 bases and J dropped 4 bases, with 8 bases sitting between them. Per the germline V gene, CDR1 is SGHTA and CDR2 is FQGNSA. CDR3 length: 12 amino acids. The CDR3 region is CASSQTVYGYTF. The CDR3 nucleotides read TGTGCCAGCAGCCAAACGGTCTATGGCTACACCTTC.

The CDR3 nucleotides are TGCAGCGTTCTAAGGACGGCTCGGGGGAATGAGCAGTTCTTC. It yields the protein CSVLRTARGNEQFF. The V call is TRBV29-1, the J call TRBJ2-1; D may be TRBD2 (6 bases). The CDR3 totals 14 residues. Germline-derived CDR1 and CDR2 are SQVTM and ANQGSEA. V dropped 5 bases and J dropped 7 bases, with 18 bases sitting between them.

V usage is TRBV7-2 and J usage is TRBJ1-2; tentative D call: TRBD1 (5 bases). V lost 4 bases to trimming and J lost 4 bases, with 16 bases between them. Looked up from germline, CDR1 is SGHTA and CDR2 is FQGNSA. This CDR3 contains 15 residues. The CDR3, as DNA: TGTGCCAGCAGCTCCGGGACGGCCGACCTCTATGGCTACACCTTC. Protein product: CASSSGTADLYGYTF.

This chain links TRBV28 with TRBJ2-3, with 7 bases identical to TRBD1. This CDR3 spans 14 amino acids. The junction had 5 bases not matched to a gene; V was cut back by 5 bases and J by 3 bases. The germline gives CDR1 MDHEN, CDR2 SYDVKM. The CDR3 is CASSPGQATDTQYF. The CDR3 region has the DNA TGTGCCAGCAGTCCCGGACAGGCAACAGATACGCAGTATTTT.

J is TRBJ2-2 and V is TRBV28; D unclear. Trimming cost V 4 bases and J 4 bases, with 10 bases left between them. From germline, CDR1 is MDHEN and CDR2 SYDVKM. The CDR3 consists of 14 residues. Here the CDR3 DNA reads TGTGCCAGCAGTTCAGAGATGGGCACCGGGGAGCTGTTTTTT. It yields the protein CASSSEMGTGELFF.

The chain joins TRBV7-2 to TRBJ1-2; a possible D gene is TRBD1 (6 bases). With 5 bases removed from V and 7 bases from J, the gap between germline ends came to 14 bases. CDR3 length: 13 amino acids. Germline V gene data show CDR1 as SGHTA and CDR2 as FQGNSA. CDR3 sequence: CASSTERGVGYTF. The CDR3 DNA sequence: TGTGCCAGCAGCACCGAGAGGGGGGTTGGCTACACCTTC.

The chain uses TRBV4-2 and TRBJ1-4; D is possibly TRBD1 (5 bases). This CDR3 contains 16 residues. V lost 2 bases to trimming and J lost 2 bases, with 12 bases between them. Germline V gives CDR1 LGHNA, CDR2 YNFKEQ. CDR3 bases: TGTGCCAGCAGCCAAACCTCAGGGTTCACTAATGAAAAACTGTTTTTT. It specifies CASSQTSGFTNEKLFF.

This clone ranks as medium-sized. The rearrangement links TRBV28 to TRBJ2-2, with 7 nucleotides matching TRBD2. Losses at the gene ends were 6 bases for V and 2 bases for J; bases not matched to a gene: 3. Germline V gene sequence: CDR1 MDHEN, CDR2 SYDVKM. The CDR3 spans 14 residues. As DNA, the CDR3 is TGTGCCAGCAGCCCGGGAGGAAACACCGGGGAGCTGTTTTTT. Its translation: CASSPGGNTGELFF.

This clone was observed a few times. This chain joins TRBV2 and TRBJ1-1; D ambiguous. This CDR3 has 13 residues. The ends were cut back, 6 bases at V and 1 base at J, with 9 bases in the middle. Germline values: CDR1 SNHLY, CDR2 FYNNEI. The chain's CDR3 is CASREDGNTEAFF. The CDR3 nucleotides read TGTGCCAGCAGAGAGGACGGGAACACTGAAGCTTTCTTT.

The gene calls are TRBV9 and TRBJ2-7; tentatively, D is TRBD1 or TRBD2 (6 bases each). The CDR3 totals 14 residues. V was clipped by 3 bases and J by 5 bases, with 15 bases between them. Germline CDR1 is SGDLS and CDR2 is YYNGEE. The CDR3 here is CASSEGGQGNEQYF. In DNA form, the CDR3 reads TGTGCCAGCAGCGAAGGGGGGCAGGGAAACGAGCAGTACTTC.

V and J are TRBV2 and TRBJ2-7; no clear D. Germline V gene sequence: CDR1 SNHLY, CDR2 FYNNEI. Trimming cost V 10 bases and J 4 bases, with 14 bases left between them. CDR3 length equals 12 residues. In nucleotides, the CDR3 is TGTGCCACCGGGTATATCCAATACGAGCAGTACTTC. Protein product: CATGYIQYEQYF.